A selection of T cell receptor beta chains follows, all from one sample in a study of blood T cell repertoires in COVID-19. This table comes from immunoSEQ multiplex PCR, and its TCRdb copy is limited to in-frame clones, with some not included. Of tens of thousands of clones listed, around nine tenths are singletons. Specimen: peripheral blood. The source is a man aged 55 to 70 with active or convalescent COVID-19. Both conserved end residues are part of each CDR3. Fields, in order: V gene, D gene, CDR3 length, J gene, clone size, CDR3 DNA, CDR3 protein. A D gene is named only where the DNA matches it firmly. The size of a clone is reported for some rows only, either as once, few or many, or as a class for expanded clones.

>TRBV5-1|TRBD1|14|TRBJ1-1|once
TGCGCCAGCAGTAGACAGGGGGCTAATGCCGAAGCTTTCTTT
CASSRQGANAEAFF
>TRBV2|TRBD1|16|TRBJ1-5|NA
TGTGCCAGCAGTAGGACAGGTCTCTATAGCAATCAGCCCCAGCATTTT
CASSRTGLYSNQPQHF
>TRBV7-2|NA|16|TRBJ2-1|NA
TGTGCCAGCAGCTTAGACCCCGGGCGGGCCTACAATGAGCAGTTCTTC
CASSLDPGRAYNEQFF
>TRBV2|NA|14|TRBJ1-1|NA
TGTGCCAGCAGGACGGACAGCATGAACACTGAAGCTTTCTTT
CASRTDSMNTEAFF
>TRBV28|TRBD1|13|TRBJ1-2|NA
TGTGCCAGCAGCGAGGGGGCGAACTATGGCTACACCTTC
CASSEGANYGYTF
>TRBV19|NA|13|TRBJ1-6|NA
TGTGCCAGTAGGACAGGTTATAATTCACCCCTCCACTTT
CASRTGYNSPLHF
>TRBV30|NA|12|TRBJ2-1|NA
TGTGCCTGGAGTGTACTAAACAATGAGCAGTTCTTC
CAWSVLNNEQFF
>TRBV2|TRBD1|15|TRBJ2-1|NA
TGTGCCAGCAGTGTCCGGGACAGGGGTCCGAGTGAGCAGTTCTTC
CASSVRDRGPSEQFF
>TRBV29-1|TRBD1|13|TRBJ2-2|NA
TGCAGCGTTGCATTCCAGGGGGCCGGGGAGCTGTTTTTT
CSVAFQGAGELFF
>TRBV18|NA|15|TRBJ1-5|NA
TGTGCCAGCTCACCTACAGGGTATAGCAATCAGCCCCAGCATTTT
CASSPTGYSNQPQHF
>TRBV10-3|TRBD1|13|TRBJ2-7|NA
TGTGCCATTAGGACAGGGGGCAACGACGAGCAGTACTTC
CAIRTGGNDEQYF
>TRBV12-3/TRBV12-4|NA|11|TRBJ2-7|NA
TGTGCCAGCAGGGCAGGTTACGAGCAGTACTTC
CASRAGYEQYF
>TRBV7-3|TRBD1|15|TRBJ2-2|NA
TGTGCCAGCAGCGCCGGGACAGGAAGAACCGGGGAGCTGTTTTTT
CASSAGTGRTGELFF
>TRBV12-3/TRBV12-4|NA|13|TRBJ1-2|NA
TGTGCCAGCAGCACAACAGGGAGCTATGGCTACACCTTC
CASSTTGSYGYTF
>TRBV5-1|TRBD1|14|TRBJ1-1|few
TGCGCCAGCACTCTTCGGACAGGGGGTACTGAAGCTTTCTTT
CASTLRTGGTEAFF
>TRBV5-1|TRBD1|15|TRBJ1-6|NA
TGCGCCAGCAGCTTCCAGGACAGGGCTGATTCACCCCTCCACTTT
CASSFQDRADSPLHF